The 21 T cell receptor beta chains listed next were all sequenced from one sample in a study of blood T cell repertoires in COVID-19. The repertoire was sequenced with immunoSEQ multiplex PCR; TCRdb's copy has only in-frame clones and lacks some. The table has some 48,000 clones, around 89% seen once; the top ten hold around 2.1%. Sequencing input: peripheral blood. The source of these receptors is a human donor in a cohort sampled during active COVID-19.

This clone is medium-sized in the sample. The chain links TRBV10-3 to TRBJ1-1; D is unclear. The length of the CDR3 is 14 residues. V dropped 7 bases and J dropped 2 bases, with 14 bases sitting between them. Germline V gives CDR1 ENHRY, CDR2 SYGVKD. The CDR3 DNA sequence: TGTGCCATCAATTTTGGCGGGGTAAACACTGAAGCTTTCTTT. Protein sequence: CAINFGGVNTEAFF.

The V call is TRBV6-2 or TRBV6-3, the J call TRBJ2-1; 11 bases match TRBD1. With 6 bases clipped from V and 10 bases from J, the junction kept 11 bases outside the gene matches. The CDR3 loop spans 15 amino acids. Germline V CDR1 and CDR2: MNHEY, SVGEGT. CDR3 protein: CASSTGQGAFKEQFF. Written as DNA, the CDR3 is TGTGCCAGCAGCACAGGACAGGGGGCTTTCAAGGAGCAGTTCTTC.

This chain connects TRBV18 to TRBJ2-3, with D perhaps TRBD1 (6 bases). The CDR3 is made up of 15 amino acids. The germline V gene encodes CDR1 KGHSH and CDR2 LQKENI. Between the trimmed V and J ends, which lost 2 bases and 6 bases, there was a span of 15 bases. The DNA of the CDR3 is TGTGCCAGCTCACCAACAGGGTCTCAAGGCGATACGCAGTATTTT. Translation gives CASSPTGSQGDTQYF.

The gene calls are TRBV9 and TRBJ1-1; 9 nucleotides agree with TRBD1. V shed 3 bases, J shed 4 bases, and the junction held 10 bases outside the gene matches. The CDR3 contains 16 residues. From germline, CDR1 is SGDLS and CDR2 YYNGEE. CDR3 loop: CASSATGGLVITEAFF. CDR3 in DNA: TGTGCCAGCAGCGCCACAGGGGGCCTTGTCATCACTGAAGCTTTCTTT.

The CDR3 protein is CATSDLGGGMETQYF. CDR3 DNA sequence: TGTGCCACCAGTGATTTAGGTGGAGGGATGGAGACCCAGTACTTC. The chain employs TRBV24-1 and TRBJ2-5; tentative D call: TRBD2 (6 bases). This CDR3 spans 15 amino acids. V dropped 1 base and J dropped 5 bases, with 13 bases sitting between them. CDR1 and CDR2 from the germline V gene are KGHDR and SFDVKD.

This chain links TRBV4-2 with TRBJ2-1; 9 bases agree with TRBD2. Germline V lookup: CDR1 LGHNA, CDR2 YNFKEQ. The junction had 6 bases not matched to a gene; V was cut back by 1 base and J by 8 bases. The length of the CDR3 is 15 residues. Here the CDR3 DNA reads TGTGCCAGCAGCCAAGTTGGCGGGGGGGCCGATGAGCAGTTCTTC. Translation: CASSQVGGGADEQFF.

V is TRBV6-2 or TRBV6-3 and J is TRBJ2-3; TRBD2 aligns across 12 bases. There are 16 residues in the CDR3. Trimming took 4 bases from V and 5 from J; bases not matched to a gene: 7. Germline CDR1 MNHEY, CDR2 SVGEGT. The CDR3 loop reads CASSSPSGGAIDTQYF. DNA of the CDR3: TGTGCCAGCAGTTCCCCTAGCGGGGGGGCCATAGATACGCAGTATTTT.

J is TRBJ1-2 and V is TRBV6-2 or TRBV6-3; D unclear. This CDR3 comprises 13 residues. Germline V CDR1 and CDR2: MNHEY, SVGEGT. Trimming stripped 2 bases from V and 4 bases from J, with 8 bases between. CDR3 region: CASSYGLSYGYTF. The CDR3, as DNA: TGTGCCAGCAGTTACGGGCTGAGCTATGGCTACACCTTC.

This clone showed up just a few times. The chain recombines TRBV30 with TRBJ1-5, with D possibly matching TRBD1 (5 bases). Germline V gene lookup returns CDR1 GTSNPN and CDR2 SVGIG (reference sequence). The CDR3 contains 13 residues. The V end was cut by 5 bases, the J end by 2 bases, with 10 bases between. The CDR3 is CAWAGGGNQPQHF. The DNA of the CDR3 is TGTGCCTGGGCGGGAGGGGGCAATCAGCCCCAGCATTTT.

The CDR3 reads CSVEDLDGYTF. The CDR3 DNA reads as TGCAGCGTTGAAGATCTTGATGGCTACACCTTC. The chain couples TRBV29-1 to TRBJ1-2; D remains unclear. The CDR3 length is 11 residues. Trimming took 0 bases from V and 6 from J, leaving 5 bases between them. Germline CDR1 is SQVTM and CDR2 is ANQGSEA.

The V and J genes are TRBV5-6 and TRBJ1-1, with 10 bases lining up with TRBD1. The length of the CDR3 is 14 residues. The V gene end was trimmed by 2 bases and the J gene end by 6 bases; junction bases not matched to a gene: 4. Per the germline V gene, CDR1 is SGHDT and CDR2 is YYEEEE. CDR3 nucleotide sequence: TGTGCCAGCAGCTTTAGGGACAGGGGCGCTGAAGCTTTCTTT. Protein: CASSFRDRGAEAFF.

CDR3 coding DNA: TGTGCCACCAGTGTGGGACTAGGGGGAAAGAATGAGCAGTTCTTC. Protein: CATSVGLGGKNEQFF. V usage is TRBV24-1 and J usage is TRBJ2-1, with 8 bases lining up with TRBD2. Per the germline V gene, CDR1 is KGHDR and CDR2 is SFDVKD. V lost 5 bases to trimming and J lost 7 bases; unmatched junction nucleotides: 9. The CDR3 is 15 residues long.

The J gene is TRBJ1-2, the V gene TRBV5-1; TRBD1 matches 7 bases. Trimming cost V 5 bases and J 4 bases; bases outside gene matches: 17. The CDR3 runs 17 residues. Per germline, CDR1 SGHRS and CDR2 YFSETQ. CDR3 in amino acids: CASRPDRAYQLSYGYTF. DNA for the CDR3: TGCGCCAGCAGGCCAGACAGGGCTTATCAGCTCAGCTATGGCTACACCTTC.

The V gene is TRBV5-4, the J gene TRBJ2-7; possible D gene TRBD2, 5 bases. V gave up 4 bases and J gave up 7 bases, with 18 bases separating them. The CDR3 totals 14 residues. CDR1 is SGHNT and CDR2 is YYREEE in the germline V gene (reference sequence). The CDR3 DNA reads as TGTGCCAGCAGCGATCCGGGGAATCCAAGGGAGCAGTACTTC. Encoded protein: CASSDPGNPREQYF.

This chain joins TRBV28 and TRBJ1-1; D is ambiguous. The germline CDR1 and CDR2 sequences are MDHEN and SYDVKM. The CDR3 runs to 15 residues. V lost 6 bases and J 1 base, leaving 15 bases between the germline ends. CDR3 amino acids: CASSNLGGPNTEAFF. The CDR3 DNA reads as TGTGCCAGCAGCAATTTAGGAGGTCCGAACACTGAAGCTTTCTTT.

J is TRBJ2-3 and V is TRBV15; 12 nucleotides agree with TRBD1. The V gene's germline CDR1 is LNHNV and CDR2 YYDKDF (reference sequence). The junction had 8 bases not matched to a gene; V was cut back by 4 bases and J by 3 bases. CDR3 size: 17 residues. The CDR3 protein is CATSIQRDRGLTDTQYF. In DNA, the CDR3 is TGTGCCACCAGCATCCAGCGGGACAGGGGGCTAACAGATACGCAGTATTTT.

The chain uses TRBV11-1 and TRBJ1-5; no firm D call. CDR1 SGHAT and CDR2 FQDESV come from the germline V gene (reference sequence). This CDR3 is built from 13 residues. With 3 bases removed from V and 0 bases from J, the gap between germline ends came to 3 bases. The chain's CDR3 is CASSFHSNQPQHF. CDR3 in DNA: TGTGCCAGCAGCTTCCATAGCAATCAGCCCCAGCATTTT.

V is TRBV6-2 or TRBV6-3 and J is TRBJ2-3; 9 bases map to TRBD2. The CDR3 is 19 residues long. CDR1 and CDR2 from the germline V gene are MNHEY and SVGEGT. V lost 7 bases and J lost 6; bases outside the gene matches: 23. CDR3 sequence (DNA): TGTGCCAGCACCCCACCGGGCGGGGGGGCCAGAAGTGGGAAGGATACGCAGTATTTT. Its protein is CASTPPGGGARSGKDTQYF.

V gene TRBV7-7 combines with J gene TRBJ2-5; 10 nucleotides agree with TRBD2. Germline V gives CDR1 SSHAT, CDR2 FNYEAQ (reference sequence). V gave up 5 bases and J gave up 4 bases; unmatched junction bases: 10. CDR3 length: 16 residues. The CDR3 sequence is CASSPRSGGAGETQYF. In nucleotides, the CDR3 is TGTGCCAGCAGCCCGAGAAGCGGGGGGGCCGGAGAGACCCAGTACTTC. The whole variable domain, filled in from reference TRBV7-7 and TRBJ2-5, reads GAGVSQSPRYKVTKRGQDVTLRCDPISSHATLYWYQQALGQGPEFLTYFNYEAQPDKSGLPSDRFSAERPEGSISTLTIQRTEQRDSAMYRCASSPRSGGAGETQYFGPGTRLLVL.

The V gene is TRBV6-5, the J gene TRBJ1-2, with 7 positions matching TRBD1. Germline CDR1 reads MNHEY; CDR2 reads SVGAGI. J was trimmed by 3 bases and V by 9 bases; bases with no gene match: 13. The CDR3 has 15 amino acids. CDR3 protein: CASKPLSGGDYGYTF. The CDR3 coding sequence is TGTGCCAGTAAGCCACTCTCAGGGGGAGACTATGGCTACACCTTC.

By sample fraction, this clone is medium-sized. The V and J genes are TRBV19 and TRBJ1-5; 7 bases fit TRBD1. From germline, CDR1 is LNHDA and CDR2 SQIVND (reference sequence). The V gene end was trimmed by 6 bases and the J gene end by 4 bases; junction bases not matched to a gene: 9. The CDR3 contains 15 residues. CDR3 DNA: TGTGCCAGTAGCGGAGGACAGGCCCTAAATCAGCCCCAGCATTTT. This sequence encodes CASSGGQALNQPQHF.